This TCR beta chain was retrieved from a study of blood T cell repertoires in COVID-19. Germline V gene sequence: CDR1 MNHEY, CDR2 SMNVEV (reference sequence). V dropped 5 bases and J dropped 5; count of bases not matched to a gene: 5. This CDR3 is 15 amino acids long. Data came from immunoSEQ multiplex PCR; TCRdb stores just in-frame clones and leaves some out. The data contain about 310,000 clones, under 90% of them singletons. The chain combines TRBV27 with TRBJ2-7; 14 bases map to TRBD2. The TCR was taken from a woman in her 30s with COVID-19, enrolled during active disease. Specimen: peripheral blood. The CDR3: CASSLGTSGRNEQYF. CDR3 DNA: TGTGCCAGCAGTCTTGGGACTAGCGGGAGAAACGAGCAGTACTTC.